The 25 T cell receptor beta chains presented below share a single source sample, sequenced in a study of OX40 agonist ivuxolimab in advanced cancers. Generated by immunoSEQ multiplex PCR, the TCRdb table keeps only in-frame clones and is missing some. Altogether about 96,000 clones are present, roughly 87% being singletons, with the ten largest covering about 1.5%. The sample consisted of CD4+ or CD8+ T cells sorted from blood, taken in a trial of the OX40 agonist ivuxolimab. The receptors come from an adult with an advanced solid tumor such as melanoma, head and neck, liver or kidney cancer.

The V call is TRBV9, the J call TRBJ2-3, with D possibly called TRBD1 or TRBD2 (5 bases each). The ends were cut back, 0 bases at V and 6 bases at J, with 11 bases in the middle. The CDR3 has 14 amino acids. The germline CDR1 and CDR2 sequences are SGDLS and YYNGEE. The CDR3 here is CASSVGGGMDTQYF. In DNA, the CDR3 is TGTGCCAGCAGCGTAGGTGGGGGAATGGATACGCAGTATTTT.

The chain combines TRBV5-1 with TRBJ2-5; no reliable D call. Trimming left V 0 bases short and J 5 bases short, with 11 bases between. CDR1 is SGHRS, CDR2 YFSETQ, per germline. The CDR3 runs 14 residues. CDR3 DNA: TGCGCCAGCAGCTTGGGCATTAGTGGCGAGACCCAGTACTTC. Its protein product is CASSLGISGETQYF.

There are a few counts of this clone. The rearrangement joins TRBV7-2 to TRBJ1-5; D gene unclear. Germline V CDR1 and CDR2: SGHTA, FQGNSA. The V gene lost 2 bases and the J gene lost 4 bases, with 9 bases spanning the gap. This CDR3 is built from 14 residues. The DNA for the CDR3 is TGTGCCAGCAGCTTATTAGGTCCGAATCAGCCCCAGCATTTT. Amino acid sequence: CASSLLGPNQPQHF.

The gene calls are TRBV2 and TRBJ2-3, with 10 bases fitting TRBD2. V dropped 10 bases and J dropped 5; count of bases not matched to a gene: 3. Germline values: CDR1 SNHLY, CDR2 FYNNEI. There are 12 residues in the CDR3. CDR3 DNA: TGTGCCACAGGACTAGCGGTAGATACGCAGTATTTT. Translated: CATGLAVDTQYF.

The rearrangement uses TRBV11-3 and TRBJ2-3, with D maybe TRBD1 (5 bases). Trimming took off 5 bases at V and 2 bases at J, with 11 bases between the two ends. CDR1 and CDR2 (germline): SGHNT, YENEEA. CDR3 size: 14 residues. The CDR3 nucleotides are TGTGCCAGCAGCCCAGGGCTGGACACAGATACGCAGTATTTT. Amino acids: CASSPGLDTDTQYF.

This clone was observed once. The chain carries TRBV30 and TRBJ1-5; no definite D call. V dropped 2 bases and J dropped 0 bases, with 11 bases sitting between them. The CDR3 is made up of 15 amino acids. CDR1 GTSNPN and CDR2 SVGIG come from the germline V gene (reference sequence). Here the CDR3 DNA reads TGTGCCTGGAGTTCCGGGCAGGTTAGCAATCAGCCCCAGCATTTT. It yields the protein CAWSSGQVSNQPQHF.

The rearrangement joins TRBV19 to TRBJ1-5; TRBD1 matches at 8 bases. This CDR3 is 16 amino acids long. Germline V gene sequence: CDR1 LNHDA, CDR2 SQIVND (reference sequence). V was pared by 5 bases and J by 2 bases, with 8 bases of the junction left unmatched. Here the CDR3 DNA reads TGTGCCAGTAGTTCCGATCAGACAGGGGGCAATCAGCCCCAGCATTTT. Translating gives CASSSDQTGGNQPQHF.

The chain has TRBV11-2 and TRBJ2-2; D is unclear. The CDR3 sequence is 16 residues long. V was cut by 1 base and J by 3 bases, with 12 bases left in between. In germline, CDR1 is SGHAT, CDR2 FQNNGV. The CDR3 nucleotides are TGTGCCAGCAGCTTAGTTGGTCGAAGGGACACCGGGGAGCTGTTTTTT. Residues: CASSLVGRRDTGELFF.

This clone came up once. In DNA, the CDR3 is TGTGCCAGTAGTCCCCGGACCGGGCGGTACAATGAGCAGTTCTTC. This translates into CASSPRTGRYNEQFF. The chain links TRBV19 to TRBJ2-1, with unresolved D. The germline V and J ends were trimmed by 5 bases and 4 bases, with 15 bases remaining between them. Per the germline V gene, CDR1 is LNHDA and CDR2 is SQIVND (reference sequence). The CDR3 length is 15 residues.

The V and J genes are TRBV5-1 and TRBJ2-2, with D unclear. Germline V gene sequence: CDR1 SGHRS, CDR2 YFSETQ. V shed 1 base and J shed 4 bases, with 5 bases lying between them. This CDR3 has 13 residues. CDR3 coding DNA: TGCGCCAGCAGCTTGCTAAGCACCGGGGAGCTGTTTTTT. Its translation: CASSLLSTGELFF.

The rearrangement uses TRBV30 and TRBJ1-2, with TRBD1 as a possible D gene (5 bases). CDR1 GTSNPN and CDR2 SVGIG come from the germline V gene (reference sequence). Trimming removed 4 bases from V and 4 bases from J, with 10 bases in between. The CDR3 contains 12 residues. This chain's CDR3 is CAWKTGLYGYTF. CDR3 coding DNA: TGTGCCTGGAAAACAGGCCTCTATGGCTACACCTTC.

The rearrangement links TRBV5-1 to TRBJ2-4, with TRBD2 identical over 8 bases. The germline CDR1 and CDR2 sequences are SGHRS and YFSETQ. V lost 4 bases, J lost 7 bases, and 10 bases stayed unmatched. The CDR3 covers 15 residues. CDR3 region: CASSLEGLVQNIQYF. As DNA, the CDR3 is TGCGCCAGCAGCCTGGAGGGACTAGTCCAGAACATTCAGTACTTC.

The chain uses TRBV5-4 and TRBJ1-4, with 9 bases that match TRBD1. Trimming at V came to 3 bases and at J to 5 bases, leaving 8 bases not matched to a gene. The CDR3 covers 16 residues. Looked up from germline, CDR1 is SGHNT and CDR2 is YYREEE (reference sequence). CDR3 sequence: CASSWDREGINEKLFF. The CDR3 DNA follows: TGTGCCAGCAGCTGGGACAGGGAGGGGATAAATGAAAAACTGTTTTTT.

This CDR3 reads CASSEKGFDEQFF. The CDR3 DNA follows: TGTGCCAGCAGTGAAAAGGGGTTCGATGAGCAGTTCTTC. This chain links TRBV2 with TRBJ2-1; D possibly corresponds to TRBD1 (5 bases). The CDR3 loop spans 13 amino acids. CDR1 and CDR2 from the germline V gene are SNHLY and FYNNEI. V was trimmed by 2 bases and J by 8 bases, leaving 10 bases between them.

CDR3 sequence (DNA): TGTGCCAGCAGCTTAGCTGGGGACTCGGATGAAAAACTGTTTTTT. As protein: CASSLAGDSDEKLFF. V is TRBV7-9 and J is TRBJ1-4, with D perhaps TRBD1 (5 bases). The CDR3 extends over 15 amino acids. Trimming took 0 bases from V and 6 from J, leaving 11 bases between them. CDR1 is SEHNR and CDR2 is FQNEAQ in the germline V gene (reference sequence).

Comments on this clone: At one end the junction does not follow the germline gene, possibly because of a read error. In the same sample, other DNA sequences code for this CDR3. The genes are TRBV30 and TRBJ2-5; possibly TRBD1 for D (7 bases). CDR3 length: 13 residues. Per the germline V gene, CDR1 is GTSNPN and CDR2 is SVGIG (reference sequence). CDR3 sequence (DNA): TGTGCCTGGAGCCGACAGGGCGGGGAGACCCAATACTTC. Amino acids: CAWSRQGGETQYF.

This clone was observed once. This sample also contains other DNA sequences that code for the same CDR3. The CDR3 spells CSVERGGYGYTF. The DNA for the CDR3 is TGCAGCGTTGAAAGGGGAGGGTATGGCTACACCTTC. This rearrangement joins TRBV29-1 to TRBJ1-2, with a weak D call TRBD1 (5 bases). V lost 2 bases and J lost 5, with 9 bases in between. Per germline, CDR1 SQVTM and CDR2 ANQGSEA. The CDR3 is 12 amino acids. The whole variable domain, remainder taken from reference TRBV29-1 and TRBJ1-2, is SAVISQKPSRDICQRGTSLTIQCQVDSQVTMMFWYRQQPGQSLTLIATANQGSEATYESGFVIDKFPISRPNLTFSTLTVSNMSPEDSSIYLCSVERGGYGYTFGSGTRLTVV.

The genes are TRBV7-8 and TRBJ2-1; TRBD2 aligns across 9 bases. The germline V gene has CDR1 SGHVS and CDR2 FQNEAQ. This CDR3 contains 14 residues. V lost 5 bases, J lost 6 bases, and 5 bases stayed unmatched. The CDR3 reads CASSPGTSRNEQFF. As DNA, the CDR3 is TGTGCCAGCAGCCCCGGGACTAGCCGCAATGAGCAGTTCTTC.

The CDR3 DNA reads TGTGCCAGCAGTCCTACCTTTTCGGGAGGGGGAGAGACCCAGTACTTC. It encodes CASSPTFSGGGETQYF. V gene TRBV7-9 combines with J gene TRBJ2-5; 8 positions match TRBD2. Per germline, CDR1 SEHNR and CDR2 FQNEAQ (reference sequence). This CDR3 comprises 16 residues. The V segment lost 6 bases and the J segment 4 bases; nucleotides outside the gene matches: 13.

The chain couples TRBV6-1 to TRBJ2-3; 11 nucleotides match TRBD2. V shed 1 base and J 2 bases; nucleotides not matched to a gene: 5. Germline assignment: CDR1 MNHNS and CDR2 SASEGT. CDR3 size: 17 residues. The CDR3 DNA sequence: TGTGCCAGCAGTGAAGGAGGACTAGCGGGTTACACAGATACGCAGTATTTT. Its protein product is CASSEGGLAGYTDTQYF.

The chain carries TRBV5-1 and TRBJ2-4, with D perhaps assigned TRBD1 or TRBD2 (5 bases each). The ends were cut back, 5 bases at V and 2 bases at J, with 11 bases in the middle. Germline V gene data show CDR1 as SGHRS and CDR2 as YFSETQ. The CDR3 is 14 amino acids. The CDR3 is CASRGDPTKNIQYF. CDR3 coding DNA: TGCGCCAGCAGGGGGGACCCCACCAAAAACATTCAGTACTTC.

The chain joins TRBV5-1 to TRBJ2-7; D is unresolved. The germline V and J ends were trimmed by 0 bases and 1 base, with 5 bases remaining between them. The CDR3 sequence is 13 residues long. The germline gives CDR1 SGHRS, CDR2 YFSETQ. Here the CDR3 reads CASSLVGSYEQYF. DNA of the CDR3: TGCGCCAGCAGCTTGGTCGGGTCCTACGAGCAGTACTTC.

In regard to this clone: Germline and junction disagree at one end, which may indicate a read error. The chain couples TRBV7-7 to TRBJ2-1, with 10 bases identical to TRBD2. From germline, CDR1 is SSHAT and CDR2 FNYEAQ (reference sequence). This CDR3 contains 15 residues. In DNA form, the CDR3 reads TGTGCTAGCAGCTTAGTACTAGCGGGAATGGATGAGCAGTTCTTC. The encoded protein is CASSLVLAGMDEQFF.

This clone was recorded once. The chain combines TRBV30 with TRBJ2-7, with 8 bases lining up with TRBD1. CDR1 is GTSNPN and CDR2 is SVGIG in the germline V gene (reference sequence). This CDR3 comprises 15 residues. V lost 0 bases and J lost 2; bases outside the gene matches: 6. The CDR3 region has the DNA TGTGCCTGGAGTGTACGCCGGACAGGGCCCTACGAGCAGTACTTC. Its translation: CAWSVRRTGPYEQYF. The complete variable domain, with remaining parts taken from reference TRBV30 and TRBJ2-7, reads SQTIHQWPATLVQPVGSPLSLECTVEGTSNPNLYWYRQAAGRGLQLLFYSVGIGQISSEVPQNLSASRPQDRQFILSSKKLLLSDSGFYLCAWSVRRTGPYEQYFGPGTRLTVT.

V and J are TRBV27 and TRBJ2-3; 10 bases are a match to TRBD2. V lost 5 bases to trimming and J lost 2 bases; unmatched junction nucleotides: 7. The CDR3 has 16 amino acids. Germline CDR1 reads MNHEY; CDR2 reads SMNVEV (reference sequence). In DNA, the CDR3 is TGTGCCAGCAGTCTCAAAGCGGGAGGGAACACAGATACGCAGTATTTT. Translation gives CASSLKAGGNTDTQYF.